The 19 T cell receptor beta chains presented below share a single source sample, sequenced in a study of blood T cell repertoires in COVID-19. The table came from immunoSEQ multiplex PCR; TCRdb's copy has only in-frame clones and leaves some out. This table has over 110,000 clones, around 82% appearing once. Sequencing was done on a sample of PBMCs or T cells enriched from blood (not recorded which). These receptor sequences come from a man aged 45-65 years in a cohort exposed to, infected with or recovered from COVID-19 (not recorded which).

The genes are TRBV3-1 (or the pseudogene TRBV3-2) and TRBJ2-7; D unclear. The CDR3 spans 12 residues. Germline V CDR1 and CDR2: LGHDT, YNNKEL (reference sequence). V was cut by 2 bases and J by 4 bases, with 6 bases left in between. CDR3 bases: TGTGCCAGCAGCCAACGTTTGTACGAGCAGTACTTC. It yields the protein CASSQRLYEQYF.

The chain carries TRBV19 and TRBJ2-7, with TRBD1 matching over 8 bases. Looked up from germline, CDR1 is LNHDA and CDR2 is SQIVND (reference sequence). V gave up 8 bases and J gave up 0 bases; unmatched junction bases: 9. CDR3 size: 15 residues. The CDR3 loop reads CASQISGTGSYEQYF. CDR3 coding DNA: TGTGCCAGTCAGATTTCCGGGACAGGCTCCTACGAGCAGTACTTC.

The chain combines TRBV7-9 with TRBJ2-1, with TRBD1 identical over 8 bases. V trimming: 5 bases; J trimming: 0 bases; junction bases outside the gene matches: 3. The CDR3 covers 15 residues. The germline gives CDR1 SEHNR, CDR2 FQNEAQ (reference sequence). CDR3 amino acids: CASSRQGSSYNEQFF. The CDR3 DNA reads TGTGCCAGCAGCCGACAGGGGAGCTCCTACAATGAGCAGTTCTTC.

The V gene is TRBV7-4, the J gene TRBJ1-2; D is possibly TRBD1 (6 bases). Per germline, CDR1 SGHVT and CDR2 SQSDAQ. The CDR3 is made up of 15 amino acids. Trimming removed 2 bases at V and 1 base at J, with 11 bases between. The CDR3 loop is CASSLRTDSNYGYTF. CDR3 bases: TGTGCCAGCAGCTTACGGACGGACAGTAACTATGGCTACACCTTC.

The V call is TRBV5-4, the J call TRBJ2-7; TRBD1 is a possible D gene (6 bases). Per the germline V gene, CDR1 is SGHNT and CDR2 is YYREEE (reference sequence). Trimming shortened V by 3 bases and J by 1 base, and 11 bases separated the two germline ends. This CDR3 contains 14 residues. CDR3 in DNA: TGTGCCAGCAGCTCCGGGACAAATTCCTACGAGCAGTACTTC. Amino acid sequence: CASSSGTNSYEQYF.

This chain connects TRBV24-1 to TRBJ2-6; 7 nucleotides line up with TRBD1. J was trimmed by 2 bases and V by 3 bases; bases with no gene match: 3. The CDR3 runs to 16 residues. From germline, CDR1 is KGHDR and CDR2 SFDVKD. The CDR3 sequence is CATSDRDSTGANVLTF. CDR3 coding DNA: TGTGCCACCAGTGATCGGGACAGCACTGGGGCCAACGTCCTGACTTTC.

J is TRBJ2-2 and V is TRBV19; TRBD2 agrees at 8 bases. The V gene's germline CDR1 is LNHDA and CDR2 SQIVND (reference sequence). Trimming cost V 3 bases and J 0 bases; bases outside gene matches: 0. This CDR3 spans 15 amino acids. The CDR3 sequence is CASSMTSANTGELFF. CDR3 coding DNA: TGTGCCAGTAGTATGACTAGCGCGAACACCGGGGAGCTGTTTTTT.

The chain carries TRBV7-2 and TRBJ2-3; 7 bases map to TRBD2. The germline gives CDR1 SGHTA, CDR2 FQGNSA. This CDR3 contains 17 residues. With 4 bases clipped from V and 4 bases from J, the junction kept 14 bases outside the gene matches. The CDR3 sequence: CASSSLPSGVGSDTQYF. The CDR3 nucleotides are TGTGCCAGCAGCTCCTTACCTAGCGGAGTGGGATCAGATACGCAGTATTTT.

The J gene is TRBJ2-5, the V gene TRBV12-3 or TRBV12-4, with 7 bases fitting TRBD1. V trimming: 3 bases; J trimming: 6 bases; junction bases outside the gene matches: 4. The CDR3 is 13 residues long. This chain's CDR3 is CASSFTGAKTQYF. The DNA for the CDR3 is TGTGCCAGCAGTTTTACAGGGGCCAAGACCCAGTACTTC.

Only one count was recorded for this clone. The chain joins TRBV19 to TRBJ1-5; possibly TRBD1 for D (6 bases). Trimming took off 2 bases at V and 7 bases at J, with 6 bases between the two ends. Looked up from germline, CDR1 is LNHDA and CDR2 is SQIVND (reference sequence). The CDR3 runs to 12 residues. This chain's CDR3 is CASSIQGQPQHF. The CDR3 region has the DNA TGTGCCAGTAGTATACAGGGGCAGCCCCAGCATTTT.

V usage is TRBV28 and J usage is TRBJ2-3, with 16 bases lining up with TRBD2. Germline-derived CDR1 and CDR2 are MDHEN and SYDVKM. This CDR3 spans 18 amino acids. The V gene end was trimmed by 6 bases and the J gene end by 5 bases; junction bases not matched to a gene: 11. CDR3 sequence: CASSTPGLAGGPVDTQYF. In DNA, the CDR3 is TGTGCCAGCAGCACCCCGGGACTAGCGGGAGGGCCGGTAGATACGCAGTATTTT.

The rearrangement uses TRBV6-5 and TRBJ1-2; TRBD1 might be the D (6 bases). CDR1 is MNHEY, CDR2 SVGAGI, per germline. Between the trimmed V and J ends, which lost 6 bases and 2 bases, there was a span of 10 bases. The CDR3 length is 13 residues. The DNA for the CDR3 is TGTGCCAGCAGACAGGGTTTAAACTATGGCTACACCTTC. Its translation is CASRQGLNYGYTF.

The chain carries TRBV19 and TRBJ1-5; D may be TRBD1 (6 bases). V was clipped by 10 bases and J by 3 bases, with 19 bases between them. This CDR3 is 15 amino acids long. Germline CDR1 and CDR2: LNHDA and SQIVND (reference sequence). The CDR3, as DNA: TGTGCCACCATAGATGGGGGCGCTTCCAATCAGCCCCAGCATTTT. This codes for CATIDGGASNQPQHF. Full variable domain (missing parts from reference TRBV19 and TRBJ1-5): DGGITQSPKYLFRKEGQNVTLSCEQNLNHDAMYWYRQDPGQGLRLIYYSQIVNDFQKGDIAEGYSVSREKKESFPLTVTSAQKNPTAFYLCATIDGGASNQPQHFGDGTRLSIL.

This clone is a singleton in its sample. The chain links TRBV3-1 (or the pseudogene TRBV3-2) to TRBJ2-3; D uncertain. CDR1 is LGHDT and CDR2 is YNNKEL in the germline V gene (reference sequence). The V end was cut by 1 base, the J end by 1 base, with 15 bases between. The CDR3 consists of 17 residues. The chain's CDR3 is CASSQVMRITGTDTQYF. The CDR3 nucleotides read TGTGCCAGCAGCCAAGTGATGCGGATAACGGGCACAGATACGCAGTATTTT.

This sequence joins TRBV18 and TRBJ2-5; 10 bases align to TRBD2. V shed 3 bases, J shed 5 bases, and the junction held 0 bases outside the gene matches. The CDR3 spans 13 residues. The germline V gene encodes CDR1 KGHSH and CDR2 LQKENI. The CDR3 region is CASSPGLAETQYF. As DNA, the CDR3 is TGTGCCAGCTCACCGGGACTAGCGGAGACCCAGTACTTC. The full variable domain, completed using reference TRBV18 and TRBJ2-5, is NAGVMQNPRHLVRRRGQEARLRCSPMKGHSHVYWYRQLPEEGLKFMVYLQKENIIDESGMPKERFSAEFPKEGPSILRIQQVVRGDSAAYFCASSPGLAETQYFGPGTRLLVL.

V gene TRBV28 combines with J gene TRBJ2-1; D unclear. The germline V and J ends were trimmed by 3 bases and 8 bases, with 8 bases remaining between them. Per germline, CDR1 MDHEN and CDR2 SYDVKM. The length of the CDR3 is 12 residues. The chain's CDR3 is CASSLMLHEQFF. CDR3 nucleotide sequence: TGTGCCAGCAGTTTGATGCTACATGAGCAGTTCTTC.

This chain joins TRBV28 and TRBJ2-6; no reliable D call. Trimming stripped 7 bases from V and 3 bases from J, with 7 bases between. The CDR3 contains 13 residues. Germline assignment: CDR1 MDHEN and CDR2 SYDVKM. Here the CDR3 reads CASTFGGANVLTF. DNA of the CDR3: TGTGCCAGCACTTTCGGTGGGGCCAACGTCCTGACTTTC.

The CDR3 bases are TGTGCCAGCAGTTTAGGCTTGCCCTCTTCCTACGAGCAGTACTTC. It translates to CASSLGLPSSYEQYF. The chain links TRBV27 to TRBJ2-7; no firm D call. Between the trimmed V and J ends, which lost 2 bases and 1 base, there was a span of 12 bases. This CDR3 spans 15 amino acids. Germline assignment: CDR1 MNHEY and CDR2 SMNVEV (reference sequence).

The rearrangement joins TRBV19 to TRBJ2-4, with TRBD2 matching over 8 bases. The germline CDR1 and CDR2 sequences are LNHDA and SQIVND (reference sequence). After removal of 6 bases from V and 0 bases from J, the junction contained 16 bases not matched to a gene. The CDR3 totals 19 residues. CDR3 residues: CASSLSLTGGALAKNIQYF. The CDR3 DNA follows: TGTGCCAGTAGCCTTTCCCTAACGGGGGGGGCACTAGCCAAAAACATTCAGTACTTC.